This T cell receptor (beta chain) was retrieved from a study of cytomegalovirus exposure and HLA in healthy donors. Use of 60 Vbeta and 13 Jbeta primers characterized the PCR. Profiled with immunoSEQ multiplex PCR; TCRdb holds only in-frame clones, not every one. The sample includes approximately 110,000 clones, over 70% of them seen just once. When sampled, the donors appeared nominally healthy, though they likely had unrecorded immune exposures. Findings of the study overall: Rates of TCR association differed by HLA locus in a later analysis, with DRB1 highest and HLA-C lowest. Usually a TCR sequence was rare, but some public TCRs were found in many donors. The classifier, whose performance was assessed in both the original and validation cohorts, reportedly diagnosed cytomegalovirus status with high specificity and sensitivity.

Note on this clone: Its antigen is unknown.

The receptor comes from a woman in her 40s in good health and CMV-seronegative. Sequenced: PBMCs.

Written as DNA, the CDR3 is TGTGCCAGCTCACCGCGAGGACTAGCGGGGGGATGGTCCTACGAGCAGTACTTC. It specifies CASSPRGLAGGWSYEQYF. V is TRBV18 and J is TRBJ2-7; 14 nucleotides align to TRBD2. The CDR3 is 18 amino acids. In germline, CDR1 is KGHSH, CDR2 LQKENI. The V and J ends lost 3 bases and 1 base, in that order; junction bases with no gene match: 8.